The TCR beta chain under discussion was sequenced for a study of beta chain features in type 1 diabetes. Broader study findings: Within the patient group, naive, central memory and Treg TCRB repertoires appeared more similar to each other than within healthy donors. When cDNA is sequenced, cells with high TCR expression could be over-represented.

cDNA synthesis used the whole RNA isolate, giving expressed TCRB sequences. Method: immunoSEQ multiplex PCR; TCRdb's copy keeps in-frame clones and lacks some. The table includes about 620,000 clones, 15% detected once. Sorting with CD45RO/CCR7/CD25/CD127/CD95/CD27 yielded naive, central memory, regulatory and stem-like memory CD4+ cells. Once sorted, every population was more than 95% pure. Germline V gene data show CDR1 as MNHEY and CDR2 as SVGAGI. The CDR3 has 16 amino acids. With 0 bases clipped from V and 3 bases from J, the junction kept 3 bases outside the gene matches. A remark on this clone: Its antigen is undetermined.

The chain carries TRBV6-5 and TRBJ1-5, with TRBD1 identical over 9 bases. The TCR sequence derives from a man aged 18 to 29 in good health. The sample consisted of naive CD4+ T cells from blood. This CDR3 reads CASSYSGQGNNQPQHF. The DNA for the CDR3 is TGTGCCAGCAGTTACTCCGGACAGGGGAACAATCAGCCCCAGCATTTT.